This entry lists 10 T cell receptor beta chains sequenced from one sample in a study of blood T cells in healthy people across ages. The authors ran a second PCR of roughly 6 to 12 cycles using a sample-barcoded 5' primer and a J-beta primer mix. MiXCR, run by TCRdb on the 5' RACE reads, gives a single entry per CDR3 protein. Of around 900,000 distinct CDR3 sequences listed, about 28% are singletons. Sequenced material: blood. All receptors come from a woman older than 75 in good health.

Ten or more counts support this clonotype. The chain uses TRBV6-2 or TRBV6-3 and TRBJ2-1; no clear D. V dropped 1 base and J dropped 0 bases, with 10 bases sitting between them. Per germline, CDR1 MNHEY and CDR2 SVGEGT. The CDR3 spans 16 residues. The CDR3 sequence is CASSYFQSASYNEQFF. The CDR3 coding sequence is TGTGCCAGCAGTTACTTCCAAAGTGCCTCCTACAATGAGCAGTTCTTC.

The rearrangement links TRBV20-1 to TRBJ1-1; D is ambiguous. Trimming took 4 bases from V and 7 from J, leaving 10 bases between them. CDR1 is DFQATT and CDR2 is SNEGSKA in the germline V gene (reference sequence). The CDR3 consists of 11 residues. CDR3 sequence reads: CSATPTLEAFF. The CDR3 coding sequence is TGCAGTGCTACCCCTACACTTGAAGCTTTCTTT.

This clonotype has a count of ten or more. The rearrangement links TRBV7-2 to TRBJ1-2, with unresolved D. Germline V gives CDR1 SGHTA, CDR2 FQGNSA. The CDR3 is made up of 15 amino acids. The V end lost 3 bases, the J end lost 4 bases, and 15 bases lay between the germline ends. The DNA for the CDR3 is TGTGCCAGCAGCTTGGAACACGGCCGCAGCTATGGCTACACCTTC. Encoded protein: CASSLEHGRSYGYTF.

A note on this clonotype: This may arise from a read error, as a much more abundant clone is one base away. The J gene is TRBJ2-5, the V gene TRBV18; D remains unclear. Germline assignment: CDR1 KGHSH and CDR2 LQKENI. The CDR3 spans 14 residues. CDR3 loop: CTSRIVAKQETQYF. The DNA for the CDR3 is TGTACCAGCCGCATAGTAGCAAAACAAGAGACCCAGTACTTC.

This clonotype has at least ten counts. The J gene is TRBJ2-3, the V gene TRBV5-1; 8 bases are shared with TRBD2. Looked up from germline, CDR1 is SGHRS and CDR2 is YFSETQ. This CDR3 has 16 amino acids. V was pared by 4 bases and J by 0 bases, with 7 bases of the junction left unmatched. The CDR3 nucleotides are TGCGCCAGCAGCCGCTTGAGCGGGGGAAGCACAGATACGCAGTATTTT. Amino acids: CASSRLSGGSTDTQYF.

This clonotype was counted many times. The chain has TRBV7-2 and TRBJ2-1; 9 bases fit TRBD2. Germline CDR1 is SGHTA and CDR2 is FQGNSA. After removal of 5 bases from V and 7 bases from J, the junction contained 3 bases not matched to a gene. CDR3 length equals 13 residues. This chain's CDR3 is CASSQGLANEQFF. The CDR3 DNA reads as TGTGCCAGCAGCCAGGGACTAGCAAATGAGCAGTTCTTC.

To note about this clonotype: It may be a read error: a sequence one base away is much more abundant. The CDR3 loop is CASRLAPDGGYTF. As DNA, the CDR3 is TGTGCCAGCAGGTTAGCGCCCGACGGTGGCTACACCTTC. V and J are TRBV12-3 or TRBV12-4 and TRBJ1-2, with D uncertain. This CDR3 is 13 amino acids long.

This clonotype was seen ten or more times. This chain connects TRBV7-2 to TRBJ2-3; D is uncertain. From germline, CDR1 is SGHTA and CDR2 FQGNSA. The germline V and J ends were trimmed by 3 bases and 9 bases, with 16 bases remaining between them. This CDR3 comprises 14 residues. The CDR3 DNA sequence: TGTGCCAGCAGCTTGGACGGAACTCTCCCCACGCAGTATTTT. Its protein is CASSLDGTLPTQYF.

The chain combines TRBV6-5 with TRBJ2-7; possible D gene TRBD2, 6 bases. Germline-derived CDR1 and CDR2 are MNHEY and SVGAGI. CDR3 length: 14 amino acids. The V and J ends lost 5 bases and 3 bases respectively, with 14 bases between them. CDR3 coding DNA: TGTGCCAGCAGTCGTCGGGAGATTAGCTACGAGCAGTACTTC. Translating it yields CASSRREISYEQYF.

Remarks on this clonotype: A read error may produce the germline difference seen at one junction end. The V gene is TRBV12-3 or TRBV12-4, the J gene TRBJ1-3; D remains unclear. The CDR3 is 13 residues long. CDR3 nucleotide sequence: TGTGCCAGCAGTCAGCGCTCTGGAAACATCATATATTTT. This encodes CASSQRSGNIIYF.